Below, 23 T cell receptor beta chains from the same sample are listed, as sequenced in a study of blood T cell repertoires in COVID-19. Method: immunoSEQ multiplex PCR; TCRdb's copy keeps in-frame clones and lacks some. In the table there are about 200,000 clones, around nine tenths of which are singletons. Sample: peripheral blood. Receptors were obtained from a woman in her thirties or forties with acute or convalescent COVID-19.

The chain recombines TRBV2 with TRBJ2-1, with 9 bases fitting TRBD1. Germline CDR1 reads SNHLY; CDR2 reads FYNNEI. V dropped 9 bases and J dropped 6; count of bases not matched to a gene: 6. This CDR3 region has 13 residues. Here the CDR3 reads CAREQGAGNEQFF. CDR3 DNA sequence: TGTGCCAGAGAACAGGGGGCGGGCAATGAGCAGTTCTTC.

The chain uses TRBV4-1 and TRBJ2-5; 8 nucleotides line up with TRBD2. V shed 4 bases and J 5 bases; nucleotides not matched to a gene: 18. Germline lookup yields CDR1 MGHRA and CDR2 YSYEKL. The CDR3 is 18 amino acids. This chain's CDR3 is CASSPWGFRGGTGETQYF. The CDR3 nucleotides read TGCGCCAGCAGCCCTTGGGGTTTTCGGGGGGGCACAGGGGAGACCCAGTACTTC.

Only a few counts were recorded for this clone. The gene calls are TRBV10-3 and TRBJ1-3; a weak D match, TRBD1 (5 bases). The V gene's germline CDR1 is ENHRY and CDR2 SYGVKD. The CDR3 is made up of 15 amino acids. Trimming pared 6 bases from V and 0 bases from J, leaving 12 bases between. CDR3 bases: TGTGCCATCAGCCCTCGACAGAGCTCTGGAAACACCATATATTTT. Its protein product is CAISPRQSSGNTIYF.

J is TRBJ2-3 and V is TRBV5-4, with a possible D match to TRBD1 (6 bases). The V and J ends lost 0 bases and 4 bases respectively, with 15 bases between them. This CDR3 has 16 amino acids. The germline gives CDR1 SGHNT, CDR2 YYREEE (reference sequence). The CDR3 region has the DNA TGTGCCAGCAGCTTGGCGAGACCCCGACAGGCAGATACGCAGTATTTT. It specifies CASSLARPRQADTQYF.

CDR3 region: CASSLYFSGEGYGYTF. The CDR3 nucleotides read TGCGCCAGCAGCCTGTACTTCTCCGGGGAGGGTTATGGCTACACCTTC. The V and J genes are TRBV4-1 and TRBJ1-2; D not certain. CDR1 is MGHRA and CDR2 is YSYEKL in the germline V gene. CDR3 size: 16 residues. Trimming removed 4 bases from V and 5 bases from J, with 20 bases in between.

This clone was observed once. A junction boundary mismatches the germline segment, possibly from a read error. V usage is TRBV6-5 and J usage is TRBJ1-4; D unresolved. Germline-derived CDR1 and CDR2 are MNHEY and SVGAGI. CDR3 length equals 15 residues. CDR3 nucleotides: TGTGCCAGCAGTGACTCGGGCATGACTAATGAAAAACTGTTTTTT. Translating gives CASSDSGMTNEKLFF.

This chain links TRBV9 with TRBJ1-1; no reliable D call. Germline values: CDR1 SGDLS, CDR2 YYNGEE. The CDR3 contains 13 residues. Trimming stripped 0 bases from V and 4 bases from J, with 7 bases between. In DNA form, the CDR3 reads TGTGCCAGCAGCGTAGGGTGGAGCACTGAAGCTTTCTTT. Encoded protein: CASSVGWSTEAFF.

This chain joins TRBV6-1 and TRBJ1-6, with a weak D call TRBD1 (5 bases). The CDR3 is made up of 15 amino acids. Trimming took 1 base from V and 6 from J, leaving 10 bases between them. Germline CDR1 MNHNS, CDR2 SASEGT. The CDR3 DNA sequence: TGTGCCAGCAGTGAAGAAGGGGCCGTTAATTCACCCCTCCACTTT. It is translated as CASSEEGAVNSPLHF.

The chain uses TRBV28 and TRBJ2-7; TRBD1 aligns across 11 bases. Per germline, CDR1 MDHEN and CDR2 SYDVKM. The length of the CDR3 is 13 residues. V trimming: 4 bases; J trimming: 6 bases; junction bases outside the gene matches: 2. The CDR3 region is CASSSGTGGEQYV. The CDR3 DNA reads TGTGCCAGCAGTTCCGGGACAGGGGGCGAGCAGTACGTC.

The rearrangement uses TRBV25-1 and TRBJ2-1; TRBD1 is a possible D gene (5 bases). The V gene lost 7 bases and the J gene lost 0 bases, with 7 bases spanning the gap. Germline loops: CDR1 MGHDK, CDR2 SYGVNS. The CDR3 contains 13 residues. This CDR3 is CASKGPSYNEQFF. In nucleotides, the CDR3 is TGTGCCAGCAAGGGGCCCTCCTACAATGAGCAGTTCTTC.

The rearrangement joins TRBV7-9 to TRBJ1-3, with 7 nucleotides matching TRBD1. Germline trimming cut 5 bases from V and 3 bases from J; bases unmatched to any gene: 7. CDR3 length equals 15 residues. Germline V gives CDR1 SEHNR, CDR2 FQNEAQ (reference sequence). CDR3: CASSRDRAVGNTIYF. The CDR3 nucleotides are TGTGCCAGCAGCCGCGACAGGGCTGTTGGAAACACCATATATTTT.

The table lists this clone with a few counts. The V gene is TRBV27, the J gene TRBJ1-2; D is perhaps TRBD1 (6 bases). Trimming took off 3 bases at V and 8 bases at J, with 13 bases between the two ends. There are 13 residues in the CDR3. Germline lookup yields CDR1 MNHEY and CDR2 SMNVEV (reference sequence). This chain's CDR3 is CASSLRGAEGYTF. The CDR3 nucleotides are TGTGCCAGCAGTTTGCGGGGGGCGGAGGGCTACACCTTC.

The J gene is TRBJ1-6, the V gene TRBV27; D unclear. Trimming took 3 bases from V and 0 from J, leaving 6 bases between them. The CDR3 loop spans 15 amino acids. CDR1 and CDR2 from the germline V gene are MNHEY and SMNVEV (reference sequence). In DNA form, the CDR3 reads TGTGCCAGCAGTTTGAGAAGCTCCTATAATTCACCCCTCCACTTT. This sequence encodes CASSLRSSYNSPLHF.

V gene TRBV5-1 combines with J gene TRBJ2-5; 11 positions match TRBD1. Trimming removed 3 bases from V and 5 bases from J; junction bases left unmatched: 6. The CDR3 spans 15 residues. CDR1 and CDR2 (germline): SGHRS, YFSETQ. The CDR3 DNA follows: TGCGCCAGCAGCTGGGAGGACAGGGGGCATGAGACCCAGTACTTC. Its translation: CASSWEDRGHETQYF. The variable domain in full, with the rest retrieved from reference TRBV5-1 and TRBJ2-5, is KAGVTQTPRYLIKTRGQQVTLSCSPISGHRSVSWYQQTPGQGLQFLFEYFSETQRNKGNFPGRFSGRQFSNSRSEMNVSTLELGDSALYLCASSWEDRGHETQYFGPGTRLLVL.

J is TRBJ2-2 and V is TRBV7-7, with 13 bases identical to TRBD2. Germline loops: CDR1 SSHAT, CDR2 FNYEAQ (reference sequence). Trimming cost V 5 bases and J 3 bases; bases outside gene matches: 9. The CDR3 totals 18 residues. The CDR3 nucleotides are TGTGCCAGCAGCCCGGTGACTAGCGGGGGGCGTTACACCGGGGAGCTGTTTTTT. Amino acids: CASSPVTSGGRYTGELFF.

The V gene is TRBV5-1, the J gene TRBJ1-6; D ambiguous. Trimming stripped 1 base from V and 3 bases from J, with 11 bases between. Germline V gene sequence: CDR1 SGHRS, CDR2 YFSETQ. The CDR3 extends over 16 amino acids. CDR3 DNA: TGCGCCAGCAGCTTGAGCGGTGACAACTATAATTCACCCCTCCACTTT. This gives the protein CASSLSGDNYNSPLHF.

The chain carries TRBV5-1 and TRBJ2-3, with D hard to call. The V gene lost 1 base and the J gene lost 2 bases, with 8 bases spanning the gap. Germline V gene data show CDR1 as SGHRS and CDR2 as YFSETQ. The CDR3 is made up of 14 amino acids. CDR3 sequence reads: CASSLSQPTDTQYF. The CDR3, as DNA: TGCGCCAGCAGCTTGTCACAGCCCACAGATACGCAGTATTTT.

The CDR3 region has the DNA TGCAGCTACGGGACATCTGTTTCTGGGGCCAACGTCCTGACTTTC. Protein sequence: CSYGTSVSGANVLTF. This chain links TRBV29-1 with TRBJ2-6, with D possibly matching TRBD1 (6 bases). This CDR3 spans 15 amino acids. Trimming took off 8 bases at V and 1 base at J, with 15 bases between the two ends. Germline V gene data show CDR1 as SQVTM and CDR2 as ANQGSEA.

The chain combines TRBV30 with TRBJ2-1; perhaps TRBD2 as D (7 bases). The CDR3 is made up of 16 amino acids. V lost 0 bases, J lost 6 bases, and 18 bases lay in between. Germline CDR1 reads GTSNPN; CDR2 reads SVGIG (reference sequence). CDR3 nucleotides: TGTGCCTGGAGTGTACGAGGTGGGGGGGCCCGCAATGAGCAGTTCTTC. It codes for CAWSVRGGGARNEQFF.

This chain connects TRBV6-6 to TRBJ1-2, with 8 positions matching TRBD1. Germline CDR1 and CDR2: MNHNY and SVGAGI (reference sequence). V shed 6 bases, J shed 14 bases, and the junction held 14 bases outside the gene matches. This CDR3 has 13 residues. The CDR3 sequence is CASSTGTGGLSTF. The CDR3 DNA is TGTGCCAGCAGCACCGGGACAGGCGGCCTGTCTACCTTC.

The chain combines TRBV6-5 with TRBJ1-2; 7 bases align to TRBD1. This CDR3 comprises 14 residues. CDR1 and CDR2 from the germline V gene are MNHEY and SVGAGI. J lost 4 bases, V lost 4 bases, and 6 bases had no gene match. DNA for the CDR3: TGTGCCAGCAGTTCCCCGGGACAGCCCTATGGCTACACCTTC. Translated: CASSSPGQPYGYTF.

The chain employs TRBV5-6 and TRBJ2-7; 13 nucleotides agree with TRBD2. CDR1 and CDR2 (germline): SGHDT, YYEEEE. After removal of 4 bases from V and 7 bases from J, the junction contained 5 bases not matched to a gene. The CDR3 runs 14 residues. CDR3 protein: CASSLGLAGWEQYV. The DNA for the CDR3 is TGTGCCAGCAGCCTGGGACTAGCGGGGTGGGAGCAGTACGTC.

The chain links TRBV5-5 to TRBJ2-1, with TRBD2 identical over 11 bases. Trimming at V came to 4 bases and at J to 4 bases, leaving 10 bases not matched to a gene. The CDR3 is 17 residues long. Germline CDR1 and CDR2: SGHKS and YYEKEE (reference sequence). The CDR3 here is CASSMVVTSGEYNEQFF. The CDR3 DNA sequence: TGTGCCAGCAGCATGGTGGTGACTAGCGGGGAGTACAATGAGCAGTTCTTC.